This T cell receptor (beta chain) originates from a study of blood T cells in healthy people across ages. No fewer than 5.5 micrograms of total RNA were isolated from every sample. This CDR3 has 13 residues. CDR1 is MDHEN and CDR2 is SYDVKM in the germline V gene. V shed 6 bases and J shed 6 bases, with 14 bases lying between them. A second PCR of roughly 7 to 11 cycles used a sample-barcoded 5' primer and a J-beta primer mix. TCRdb passed the 5' RACE reads through MiXCR, listing each CDR3 protein once. The repertoire holds hundreds of thousands of distinct CDR3 sequences, approximately 43% seen once, with 20% to 25% in the top ten. Whole-study findings and limits: Long-lived donors exceeded aged donors in naive CD4+ cells and diversity. It was held that the diversity estimates obtained from one million T cells were underestimates.

Regarding this clonotype: Its antigen is still unknown.

The clonotype originates from a woman in her sixties in good health. The sample consisted of blood. The V gene is TRBV28, the J gene TRBJ1-2; unclear D gene. CDR3: CASSIWPRDGYTF. The CDR3, as DNA: TGTGCCAGCAGCATATGGCCCCGAGATGGCTACACCTTC.